Below, 18 T cell receptor beta chains from the same sample are listed, as sequenced in a study of cytomegalovirus exposure and HLA in healthy donors. A multiplex PCR was run with 60 Vbeta primers and 13 Jbeta primers. Measured with immunoSEQ multiplex PCR; TCRdb has only the in-frame clones, and not every one. The table includes 200,000 or so clones, roughly 73% detected once. The sample taken for sequencing was PBMCs. These receptors came from a woman younger than 45 in good health and CMV-seropositive.

The genes are TRBV5-1 and TRBJ2-4; no firm D call. V was cut by 0 bases and J by 4 bases, with 5 bases left in between. The CDR3 runs 13 residues. Germline V gives CDR1 SGHRS, CDR2 YFSETQ. CDR3 nucleotides: TGCGCCAGCAGCTTGGACCAGAAAAACATTCAGTACTTC. It specifies CASSLDQKNIQYF.

The chain uses TRBV10-3 and TRBJ2-7, with 10 nucleotides matching TRBD1. Germline CDR1 reads ENHRY; CDR2 reads SYGVKD. The CDR3 covers 15 residues. Unmatched junction bases numbered 8, after V lost 4 bases and J lost 5 bases. Written as DNA, the CDR3 is TGTGCCATCAGTGCTAGGGGACAGGGGTCGGACGAGCAGTACTTC. Amino acid sequence: CAISARGQGSDEQYF.

The chain carries TRBV6-5 and TRBJ1-1; maybe TRBD1 (6 bases). Looked up from germline, CDR1 is MNHEY and CDR2 is SVGAGI. Trimming shortened V by 6 bases and J by 5 bases, and 16 bases separated the two germline ends. The CDR3 totals 14 residues. The CDR3 DNA reads as TGTGCCAGCAGGGCACAGGGACGGGTAACTGAAGCTTTCTTT. It encodes CASRAQGRVTEAFF.

The chain employs TRBV4-1 and TRBJ1-4; 11 nucleotides line up with TRBD1. There are 14 residues in the CDR3. The V and J ends lost 5 bases and 8 bases, in that order; junction bases with no gene match: 4. Germline CDR1 and CDR2: MGHRA and YSYEKL. This CDR3 reads CASSLGQGGEKLFF. The CDR3 coding sequence is TGCGCCAGCAGCTTGGGACAGGGGGGGGAAAAACTGTTTTTT.

The chain uses TRBV7-2 and TRBJ1-2; 8 bases match TRBD1. Germline CDR1 SGHTA, CDR2 FQGNSA. The junction had 7 bases not matched to a gene; V was cut back by 5 bases and J by 8 bases. This CDR3 has 13 amino acids. This CDR3 is CASSTRTGSGYTF. The CDR3 nucleotides read TGTGCCAGCAGCACGAGGACAGGGTCCGGCTACACCTTC.

J is TRBJ2-1 and V is TRBV4-2; D may be TRBD1 (6 bases). Germline assignment: CDR1 LGHNA and CDR2 YNFKEQ. V lost 0 bases to trimming and J lost 5 bases, with 8 bases between them. The length of the CDR3 is 14 residues. The CDR3, as DNA: TGTGCCAGCAGCCAAGAACAGGGTGACAATGAGCAGTTCTTC. Translating it yields CASSQEQGDNEQFF.

This rearrangement joins TRBV29-1 to TRBJ2-5; 10 bases align to TRBD1. The CDR3 length is 14 residues. Trimming removed 6 bases from V and 5 bases from J; junction bases left unmatched: 9. The germline CDR1 and CDR2 sequences are SQVTM and ANQGSEA. The CDR3 loop is CSVAGQGRGETQYF. In nucleotides, the CDR3 is TGCAGCGTGGCGGGACAGGGGAGGGGGGAGACCCAGTACTTC.

This clone came up a few times. Other DNA sequences of this sample code for an identical CDR3. The gene calls are TRBV30 and TRBJ2-7; D gene unclear. Germline V lookup: CDR1 GTSNPN, CDR2 SVGIG (reference sequence). Trimming cost V 0 bases and J 3 bases, with 6 bases left between them. This CDR3 has 12 amino acids. The CDR3 nucleotides are TGTGCCTGGAGTGTGCTAAACTACGAGCAGTACTTC. Residues: CAWSVLNYEQYF.

The rearrangement uses TRBV7-2 and TRBJ2-7, with 9 bases that match TRBD2. CDR1 SGHTA and CDR2 FQGNSA come from the germline V gene. The V segment lost 5 bases and the J segment 1 base; nucleotides outside the gene matches: 6. The CDR3 is made up of 15 amino acids. Here the CDR3 reads CASSGGAGGSYEQYF. The CDR3 nucleotides read TGTGCCAGCAGCGGGGGTGCGGGAGGGTCCTACGAGCAGTACTTC.

The V and J genes are TRBV27 and TRBJ1-5; tentatively, D is TRBD1 (5 bases). The germline V gene encodes CDR1 MNHEY and CDR2 SMNVEV (reference sequence). V shed 2 bases and J shed 7 bases, with 12 bases lying between them. The CDR3 length is 14 residues. CDR3 protein: CASSLVGESQPQHF. CDR3 nucleotide sequence: TGTGCCAGCAGTTTAGTAGGGGAATCACAGCCCCAGCATTTT.

CDR3 protein: CASSTGETGRTGYTF. The CDR3 DNA reads as TGCGCCAGCAGCACGGGGGAGACAGGGCGGACGGGCTACACCTTC. The genes are TRBV5-1 and TRBJ1-2, with 7 bases aligning to TRBD1. Germline V gene sequence: CDR1 SGHRS, CDR2 YFSETQ. The CDR3 loop spans 15 amino acids. Losses at the gene ends were 4 bases for V and 8 bases for J; bases not matched to a gene: 14.

The V gene is TRBV18, the J gene TRBJ1-5, with unresolved D. V was trimmed by 3 bases and J by 5 bases, leaving 14 bases between them. Germline V gives CDR1 KGHSH, CDR2 LQKENI. The CDR3 runs to 15 residues. This chain's CDR3 is CASSPETGWYQPQHF. The CDR3, as DNA: TGTGCCAGCTCACCCGAGACCGGGTGGTATCAGCCCCAGCATTTT.

This chain's CDR3 is CASSIIDRYNQPQHF. The CDR3 DNA reads as TGTGCCAGTAGTATAATTGACAGATACAATCAGCCCCAGCATTTT. The genes are TRBV19 and TRBJ1-5, with a tentative D call TRBD1 (5 bases). CDR3 size: 15 residues. The V end was cut by 2 bases, the J end by 3 bases, with 11 bases between. Germline V gene sequence: CDR1 LNHDA, CDR2 SQIVND (reference sequence).

The chain carries TRBV11-2 and TRBJ2-3; 7 bases are a match to TRBD2. CDR1 and CDR2 (germline): SGHAT, FQNNGV. CDR3 length: 17 amino acids. The J segment lost 4 bases and the V segment lost 0 bases, leaving 10 bases of the junction unmatched. The CDR3 DNA reads as TGTGCCAGCAGCTTAGATGGGCTAGCGGTGAATGCAGATACGCAGTATTTT. Encoded protein: CASSLDGLAVNADTQYF.

This chain uses TRBV4-3 with TRBJ1-1; TRBD1 aligns across 7 bases. Looked up from germline, CDR1 is LGHNA and CDR2 is YSLEER. The CDR3 has 16 amino acids. V was pared by 0 bases and J by 4 bases, with 8 bases of the junction left unmatched. This CDR3 reads CASSQDVTGISTEAFF. The CDR3 nucleotides are TGCGCCAGCAGCCAAGATGTGACAGGGATTTCCACTGAAGCTTTCTTT.

Here the CDR3 reads CASSDSDRVNTGELFF. The CDR3 DNA follows: TGTGCCAGCAGTGACTCCGACAGGGTAAACACCGGGGAGCTGTTTTTT. This chain links TRBV6-4 with TRBJ2-2; TRBD1 aligns across 7 bases. CDR3 size: 16 residues. Trimming at V came to 0 bases and at J to 2 bases, leaving 3 bases not matched to a gene. The germline gives CDR1 MRHNA, CDR2 SNTAGT.

The chain employs TRBV7-2 and TRBJ2-1, with 8 bases lining up with TRBD1. Germline V CDR1 and CDR2: SGHTA, FQGNSA. CDR3 length: 15 residues. The ends lost 6 bases at V and 3 bases at J; junction bases unmatched: 7. CDR3 sequence: CASSWGQALYNEQFF. CDR3 DNA sequence: TGTGCCAGCAGTTGGGGACAGGCCCTCTACAATGAGCAGTTCTTC.

The chain is built from TRBV11-2 and TRBJ1-3; D may be TRBD1 (5 bases). The CDR3 runs 14 residues. In germline, CDR1 is SGHAT, CDR2 FQNNGV. V dropped 8 bases and J dropped 8 bases, with 19 bases sitting between them. For the CDR3, the DNA is TGTGCCAGCGGAGTGCGGGGCGCCGAGGACACCATATATTTT. Protein sequence: CASGVRGAEDTIYF.